A single sample gave rise to the 8 T cell receptor beta chains below, sequenced in a study of T cell repertoires in cytomegalovirus infection. These TCRs' antigens remain unknown. TCRdb used MiXCR to reprocess the reads, holding one entry per CDR3 protein. This table holds roughly 220,000 distinct CDR3 sequences, around 40% found once. The sample in question was CD8+ T cells from cultured PBMCs, obtained from culture after CMV antigen stimulation. All receptors come from a human donor in good health (CMV status not recorded). Some clones in this sample may be carry-over from other donors' samples.

This clonotype showed up many times. The V and J genes are TRBV7-2 and TRBJ2-7; 7 bases match TRBD2. The CDR3 has 15 residues. Germline V gene sequence: CDR1 SGHTA, CDR2 FQGNSA. The V and J ends lost 0 bases and 2 bases, in that order; junction bases with no gene match: 4. Here the CDR3 DNA reads TGTGCCAGCAGCTTAGCGAGCGGGGAAGCCTACGAGCAGTACTTC. Its protein product is CASSLASGEAYEQYF.

The CDR3 bases are TGTGCCAGCAGCCGATGGACAGGCTACGAGCAGTACTTC. Translation gives CASSRWTGYEQYF. This chain connects TRBV14 to TRBJ2-7; 7 bases are a match to TRBD1. In germline, CDR1 is SGHDN, CDR2 FVKESK. Germline trimming cut 4 bases from V and 3 bases from J; bases unmatched to any gene: 3. The CDR3 covers 13 residues.

The V and J genes are TRBV5-3 and TRBJ2-3, with a possible D match to TRBD2 (5 bases). TRBV5-3 belongs to the ORF category, with a function that is uncertain. The CDR3 consists of 14 residues. Deletions cut 10 bases from V and 1 base from J, with 16 bases between. DNA of the CDR3: TGTGCCTCGACCCTTCGGGGTGGCACAGATACGCAGTATTTT. Its protein is CASTLRGGTDTQYF.

The V call is TRBV12-3 or TRBV12-4, the J call TRBJ2-1, with no clear D. V was trimmed by 3 bases and J by 10 bases, leaving 4 bases between them. The CDR3 has 10 amino acids. The CDR3 coding sequence is TGTGCCAGCAGTTTGGTAGAGCAGTTCTTC. Its protein product is CASSLVEQFF.

The chain employs TRBV7-9 and TRBJ2-2, with 9 bases that match TRBD1. V gave up 6 bases and J gave up 6 bases; unmatched junction bases: 2. CDR3 length: 13 residues. Looked up from germline, CDR1 is SEHNR and CDR2 is FQNEAQ (reference sequence). The DNA of the CDR3 is TGTGCCAGCAGGGGACAGGGTCCCGGGGAGCTGTTTTTT. It codes for CASRGQGPGELFF.

This clonotype was counted a few times. The gene calls are TRBV19 and TRBJ2-2; D uncertain. Germline assignment: CDR1 LNHDA and CDR2 SQIVND (reference sequence). Trimming stripped 5 bases from V and 1 base from J, with 8 bases between. The CDR3 runs 14 residues. CDR3 sequence reads: CASSRTRNTGELFF. The DNA of the CDR3 is TGTGCCAGTAGTCGGACGAGGAACACCGGGGAGCTGTTTTTT.

This clonotype has a handful of counts. The rearrangement joins TRBV7-8 to TRBJ2-7, with D perhaps matching TRBD2 (6 bases). The CDR3 contains 14 residues. CDR1 is SGHVS and CDR2 is FQNEAQ in the germline V gene. V lost 7 bases and J lost 3, with 16 bases in between. The CDR3 loop is CASTFGEAFYEQYF. CDR3 nucleotides: TGTGCCAGCACCTTCGGGGAGGCCTTCTACGAGCAGTACTTC.

The rearrangement links TRBV27 to TRBJ1-4; D gene unclear. CDR3 length: 14 amino acids. V was clipped by 2 bases and J by 6 bases, with 10 bases between them. Germline CDR1 reads MNHEY; CDR2 reads SMNVEV (reference sequence). The CDR3 DNA is TGTGCCAGCAGTTTAATCAGCGCCGATGAAAAACTGTTTTTT. The encoded protein is CASSLISADEKLFF.